A selection of T cell receptor beta chains follows, all from one sample in a study of Graves' ophthalmopathy and Graves' hyperthyroidism. TCRdb itself ran the multiplex PCR reads through MiXCR, one entry per CDR3 protein. Of approximately 160,000 distinct CDR3 sequences detected, approximately 40% appear once; the ten largest clones hold around 9.3%. Input material: peripheral blood. These receptors were obtained from a man under 40 with Graves' ophthalmopathy. CDR3s include the opening cysteine and the closing phenylalanine or tryptophan. A D gene is named only where the DNA matches it firmly. Rows may omit the clone size; those that give it use once, few, many or a size class.

CDR3 protein | CDR3 DNA | J gene | V gene | clone size | D gene
CASSLIGELFF | TGTGCCAGCAGTTTGATCGGGGAGCTGTTTTTT | TRBJ2-2 | TRBV28 | many | NA
CASSFPAGGSSYEQYF | TGTGCCAGCAGCTTCCCGGCGGGTGGGTCCTCCTACGAGCAGTACTTC | TRBJ2-7 | TRBV11-1 | NA | NA
CASSPLAGANQPQHF | TGTGCCAGCAGTCCCCTGGCAGGGGCGAATCAGCCCCAGCATTTT | TRBJ1-5 | TRBV27 | NA | NA
CASSFWTSGRETQYF | TGTGCCAGCAGCTTTTGGACTAGCGGGAGGGAGACCCAGTACTTC | TRBJ2-5 | TRBV7-2 | NA | TRBD2
CASSLAAGSRMNTEAFF | TGTGCCAGCAGCTTAGCGGCAGGGTCAAGGATGAACACTGAAGCTTTCTTT | TRBJ1-1 | TRBV7-2 | NA | NA
CASSAIESGTTYGYTF | TGTGCCAGCAGCGCAATAGAAAGCGGGACGACCTATGGCTACACCTTC | TRBJ1-2 | TRBV9 | many | NA
CASRVYDRSYGYTF | TGTGCCAGCAGGGTATACGACAGGTCCTATGGCTACACCTTC | TRBJ1-2 | TRBV6-2/TRBV6-3 | NA | NA
CASSQAPASGYEQYF | TGCGCCAGCAGCCAAGCCCCGGCGAGCGGCTACGAGCAGTACTTC | TRBJ2-7 | TRBV4-1 | many | NA
CASSQGLAGGPQETQYF | TGTGCCAGCAGCCAGGGACTAGCGGGAGGCCCCCAAGAGACCCAGTACTTC | TRBJ2-5 | TRBV4-2 | many | TRBD2
CASSVTSGSGKTQYF | TGTGCCAGCAGTGTTACTAGCGGGAGTGGAAAGACCCAGTACTTC | TRBJ2-5 | TRBV2 | NA | TRBD2
CASSSMGPPGPYEQYF | TGTGCCAGCAGCTCAATGGGCCCCCCTGGCCCCTACGAGCAGTACTTC | TRBJ2-7 | TRBV11-1 | many | NA
CASSSTPGGYGYTF | TGTGCCAGCAGTTCGACTCCGGGGGGCTATGGCTACACCTTC | TRBJ1-2 | TRBV27 | many | NA
CASSYPGQGFGQYF | TGTGCCAGCAGCTACCCGGGACAGGGATTCGGGCAGTACTTC | TRBJ2-7 | TRBV11-2 | once | TRBD1
CAWGATGELFF | TGTGCCTGGGGCGCTACCGGGGAGCTGTTTTTT | TRBJ2-2 | TRBV30 | many | NA
CASSQPGKETQYF | TGTGCCAGCAGCCAACCCGGGAAAGAGACCCAGTACTTC | TRBJ2-5 | TRBV3-1 | many | NA
CASSPRDGDTIYF | TGTGCCAGCAGTCCCAGGGATGGAGACACCATATATTTT | TRBJ1-3 | TRBV6-1 | NA | NA
CATSRVTSSYEQYF | TGTGCCACCAGCAGAGTAACCAGCTCCTACGAGCAGTACTTC | TRBJ2-7 | TRBV15 | few | NA
CATTGGPSNQPQHF | TGTGCCACCACGGGGGGGCCTAGCAATCAGCCCCAGCATTTT | TRBJ1-5 | TRBV2 | many | NA
CASSIVLGEIGYTF | TGTGCCAGTAGTATAGTCCTGGGGGAAATTGGCTACACCTTC | TRBJ1-2 | TRBV19 | NA | NA
CASSLAAGNYEQYF | TGTGCCAGCAGCTTAGCGGCGGGAAACTACGAGCAGTACTTC | TRBJ2-7 | TRBV7-8 | once | NA
CASSPSDTREQYF | TGTGCCAGCTCACCTTCGGACACTCGGGAGCAGTACTTC | TRBJ2-7 | TRBV18 | many | NA
CASSVRWDRGSNQPQHF | TGTGCCAGCAGCGTAAGATGGGACAGGGGAAGCAATCAGCCCCAGCATTTT | TRBJ1-5 | TRBV7-8 | NA | TRBD1
CASTPGRGYEQYF | TGTGCCAGCACCCCCGGAAGAGGCTACGAGCAGTACTTC | TRBJ2-7 | TRBV6-2/TRBV6-3 | many | NA
CASSMTRGLSNQPQHF | TGTGCCAGTAGTATGACCAGGGGGCTGAGCAATCAGCCCCAGCATTTT | TRBJ1-5 | TRBV19 | many | TRBD1
CASSLAPGEASEQYF | TGTGCCAGCAGCTTAGCACCGGGCGAGGCGAGTGAGCAGTACTTC | TRBJ2-7 | TRBV7-2 | NA | NA
CATRGQGVGNTIYF | TGTGCCACAAGAGGGCAGGGAGTAGGAAACACCATATATTTT | TRBJ1-3 | TRBV19 | NA | NA
CASSRTGLAGGETQYF | TGTGCCAGCAGCCGAACCGGACTAGCGGGGGGCGAGACCCAGTACTTC | TRBJ2-5 | TRBV28 | few | TRBD2
CASSYQHGSSYEQYF | TGTGCCAGCAGTTACCAACACGGGAGCTCCTACGAGCAGTACTTC | TRBJ2-7 | TRBV6-5 | NA | NA
CASSYRTSGRTGELFF | TGTGCCAGCAGTTACCGAACTAGCGGGAGAACCGGGGAGCTGTTTTTT | TRBJ2-2 | TRBV6-2/TRBV6-3 | NA | TRBD2
CASSLGGFLGEQYF | TGTGCCAGCAGTTTGGGGGGATTTTTGGGCGAGCAGTACTTC | TRBJ2-7 | TRBV28 | many | NA
CASSQTSGLNSPLHF | TGTGCCAGCAGCCAAACATCCGGCCTTAATTCACCCCTCCACTTT | TRBJ1-6 | TRBV7-9 | NA | NA
CATSDTGQGNTEAFF | TGTGCCACCAGTGATACAGGACAGGGGAACACTGAAGCTTTCTTT | TRBJ1-1 | TRBV24-1 | many | TRBD1
CASMQGGKNIQYF | TGTGCCAGCATGCAGGGAGGCAAAAACATTCAGTACTTC | TRBJ2-4 | TRBV6-2/TRBV6-3 | many | NA
CASSPEGTSGEGAYEQYF | TGTGCCAGCAGCCCCGAGGGGACTAGCGGGGAAGGGGCCTACGAGCAGTACTTC | TRBJ2-7 | TRBV9 | many | TRBD2
CATSGLPGQGAEYYGYTF | TGTGCCACCAGCGGACTACCGGGACAGGGGGCAGAATACTATGGCTACACCTTC | TRBJ1-2 | TRBV15 | many | TRBD1
CASTLQGYTEAFF | TGTGCCAGCACCTTACAGGGGTACACTGAAGCTTTCTTT | TRBJ1-1 | TRBV2 | many | TRBD1
CASSQGNKQPQHF | TGTGCCAGTAGTCAGGGGAATAAGCAGCCCCAGCATTTT | TRBJ1-5 | TRBV19 | few | NA
CASSYSGATQETQYF | TGTGCCAGCAGTTACTCGGGGGCAACCCAAGAGACCCAGTACTTC | TRBJ2-5 | TRBV6-5 | once | NA
CASRPRDRINQPQHF | TGTGCCAGCAGACCCCGGGACAGGATCAATCAGCCCCAGCATTTT | TRBJ1-5 | TRBV6-2/TRBV6-3 | many | TRBD1
CASSYSSFGTKTYEQYF | TGTGCCAGCAGTTACTCGTCATTCGGGACAAAGACCTACGAGCAGTACTTC | TRBJ2-7 | TRBV6-2/TRBV6-3 | NA | NA
CASSPGGGRGVTFF | TGTGCCAGCAGCCCGGGGGGGGGGCGAGGAGTGACTTTCTTT | TRBJ1-1 | TRBV6-6 | many | NA